These 19 T cell receptor beta chains were all obtained from the same sample, sequenced in a study of blood T cell repertoires in COVID-19. Profiling relied on immunoSEQ multiplex PCR, and the TCRdb table lists in-frame clones only, not all of them. The table records a few hundred thousand clones, 83% of them present only once. The specimen was peripheral blood. Receptors originate from a woman aged 50 to 65 with acute or convalescent COVID-19.

This clone has a handful of counts. The J gene is TRBJ1-5, the V gene TRBV24-1; D unclear. The ends were cut back, 1 base at V and 0 bases at J, with 9 bases in the middle. Germline loops: CDR1 KGHDR, CDR2 SFDVKD. The CDR3 loop spans 16 amino acids. CDR3 in DNA: TGTGCCACCAGTGATTTTGAGCCAAATAGCAATCAGCCCCAGCATTTT. Translating it yields CATSDFEPNSNQPQHF.

This clone was observed a handful of times. The chain uses TRBV7-9 and TRBJ2-7, with TRBD1 matching 7 bases. The CDR3 runs 14 residues. CDR1 is SEHNR, CDR2 FQNEAQ, per germline (reference sequence). Germline trimming cut 2 bases from V and 5 bases from J; bases unmatched to any gene: 6. CDR3 bases: TGTGCCAGCAGCTTAAAGGGACAGTACAACGAGCAGTACTTC. It encodes CASSLKGQYNEQYF. The full variable domain, in which reference TRBV7-9 and TRBJ2-7 provide the parts outside the CDR3, is DTGVSQNPRHKITKRGQNVTFRCDPISEHNRLYWYRQTLGQGPEFLTYFQNEAQLEKSRLLSDRFSAERPKGSFSTLEIQRTEQGDSAMYLCASSLKGQYNEQYFGPGTRLTVT.

The chain couples TRBV7-9 to TRBJ1-1, with D perhaps TRBD1 (5 bases). Trimming took off 4 bases at V and 0 bases at J, with 9 bases between the two ends. The CDR3 extends over 14 amino acids. Germline lookup yields CDR1 SEHNR and CDR2 FQNEAQ (reference sequence). CDR3 sequence reads: CASSSETVNTEAFF. The CDR3 DNA reads TGTGCCAGCAGCTCAGAGACAGTGAACACTGAAGCTTTCTTT.

V usage is TRBV27 and J usage is TRBJ1-2; no reliable D call. In germline, CDR1 is MNHEY, CDR2 SMNVEV (reference sequence). The CDR3 covers 11 residues. Trimming took off 6 bases at V and 5 bases at J, with 7 bases between the two ends. The CDR3 region is CASRTFYGYTF. CDR3 sequence (DNA): TGTGCCAGCAGGACTTTTTATGGCTACACCTTC.

CDR3: CASSRTRGEGYGYTF. The CDR3 DNA reads TGTGCCAGCAGTCGAACCCGGGGGGAAGGGTATGGCTACACCTTC. The gene calls are TRBV2 and TRBJ1-2, with D possibly matching TRBD1 (5 bases). CDR1 SNHLY and CDR2 FYNNEI come from the germline V gene. The CDR3 is 15 amino acids. The ends were cut back, 5 bases at V and 5 bases at J, with 18 bases in the middle.

The chain combines TRBV6-6 with TRBJ1-4, with TRBD1 identical over 10 bases. V was clipped by 6 bases and J by 8 bases; unmatched bases: 9. The CDR3 totals 15 residues. Per germline, CDR1 MNHNY and CDR2 SVGAGI (reference sequence). DNA of the CDR3: TGTGCCAGCAGGCTAATGGGGACAGGGGCCGAAAAACTGTTTTTT. This codes for CASRLMGTGAEKLFF.

V usage is TRBV21-1 and J usage is TRBJ2-5; TRBD2, as called in the table, went unchecked against the DNA. TRBV21-1 is shown as a pseudogene. The CDR3 covers 18 residues. The CDR3: CASSLFGRRDGSQETQYF. CDR3 in DNA: TGTGCCAGCAGCCTTTTCGGTCGCAGGGACGGGAGCCAAGAGACCCAGTACTTC.

The V gene is TRBV19, the J gene TRBJ1-1, with D possibly TRBD1 on 5 matching bases. The V end was cut by 5 bases, the J end by 3 bases, with 10 bases between. Germline V lookup: CDR1 LNHDA, CDR2 SQIVND (reference sequence). The CDR3 loop spans 13 amino acids. DNA for the CDR3: TGTGCCAGTAGTGGGGCTACCTACACTGAAGCTTTCTTT. Its protein product is CASSGATYTEAFF.

The chain employs TRBV7-2 and TRBJ2-2; D perhaps matches TRBD1 (6 bases). V lost 8 bases and J lost 0, with 13 bases in between. There are 15 residues in the CDR3. Germline CDR1 is SGHTA and CDR2 is FQGNSA. The CDR3 here is CASGRGGTNTGELFF. The CDR3 DNA is TGTGCCAGCGGCAGGGGCGGAACGAACACCGGGGAGCTGTTTTTT. Filled out from reference TRBV7-2 and TRBJ2-2, the complete variable domain reads GAGVSQSPSNKVTEKGKDVELRCDPISGHTALYWYRQSLGQGLEFLIYFQGNSAPDKSGLPSDRFSAERTGGSVSTLTIQRTQQEDSAVYLCASGRGGTNTGELFFGEGSRLTVL.

The sample holds a few counts of this clone. The chain employs TRBV27 and TRBJ1-6; no definite D call. CDR3 size: 14 residues. V gave up 6 bases and J gave up 7 bases, with 13 bases separating them. Germline V lookup: CDR1 MNHEY, CDR2 SMNVEV (reference sequence). CDR3 sequence reads: CASRVAGLNSPLHF. DNA for the CDR3: TGTGCCAGCAGAGTTGCGGGCCTAAATTCACCCCTCCACTTT.

This chain links TRBV7-9 with TRBJ1-1; 8 bases map to TRBD1. J was trimmed by 2 bases and V by 5 bases; bases with no gene match: 7. Per the germline V gene, CDR1 is SEHNR and CDR2 is FQNEAQ (reference sequence). CDR3 length equals 15 residues. CDR3 loop: CASSPGQGLNTEAFF. The CDR3 region has the DNA TGTGCCAGCAGCCCCGGACAGGGACTAAACACTGAAGCTTTCTTT.

The chain carries TRBV5-1 and TRBJ2-7, with a weak D call TRBD2 (6 bases). Trimming removed 6 bases at V and 1 base at J, with 14 bases between. Germline lookup yields CDR1 SGHRS and CDR2 YFSETQ. This CDR3 has 14 amino acids. CDR3 DNA: TGCGCCAGCAAGGGGCAGGGACTTTCCTACGAGCAGTACTTC. Its translation is CASKGQGLSYEQYF.

The chain carries TRBV10-3 and TRBJ1-1; no definite D call. The CDR3 is made up of 14 amino acids. The ends were cut back, 3 bases at V and 2 bases at J, with 10 bases in the middle. Germline assignment: CDR1 ENHRY and CDR2 SYGVKD. The chain's CDR3 is CAISDHSPNTEAFF. The CDR3 coding sequence is TGTGCCATCAGTGATCACAGCCCCAACACTGAAGCTTTCTTT.

In DNA, the CDR3 is TGTGCCAGCAGACCTGGACAGGAGAGGTCACCCCTCCACTTT. This translates into CASRPGQERSPLHF. The chain combines TRBV6-5 with TRBJ1-6, with TRBD1 identical over 7 bases. V gave up 6 bases and J gave up 10 bases; unmatched junction bases: 9. This CDR3 has 14 residues. CDR1 is MNHEY, CDR2 SVGAGI, per germline.

V usage is TRBV5-1 and J usage is TRBJ1-4; D possibly corresponds to TRBD1 (6 bases). Trimming stripped 3 bases from V and 5 bases from J, with 11 bases between. This CDR3 is built from 14 residues. From germline, CDR1 is SGHRS and CDR2 YFSETQ. In DNA form, the CDR3 reads TGCGCCAGCAGCTCCTACGGACAGAATGAAAAACTGTTTTTT. This gives the protein CASSSYGQNEKLFF.

The chain joins TRBV5-1 to TRBJ2-1; possible D gene TRBD2, 6 bases. The V end lost 3 bases, the J end lost 3 bases, and 13 bases lay between the germline ends. This CDR3 has 15 residues. Germline V lookup: CDR1 SGHRS, CDR2 YFSETQ. CDR3 in DNA: TGCGCCAGCAGCTCGGGACTGACTAACTACAATGAGCAGTTCTTC. Protein product: CASSSGLTNYNEQFF.

The chain is built from TRBV11-2 and TRBJ1-4, with TRBD1 as a possible D gene (5 bases). The germline V gene has CDR1 SGHAT and CDR2 FQNNGV. V shed 7 bases and J shed 8 bases, with 11 bases lying between them. The CDR3 extends over 12 amino acids. The CDR3 protein is CASTNYREKLFF. CDR3 nucleotides: TGTGCCAGCACCAACTACAGGGAAAAACTGTTTTTT.

This sequence joins TRBV7-6 and TRBJ2-1; 12 nucleotides line up with TRBD2. The CDR3 has 16 residues. V shed 4 bases and J 3 bases; nucleotides not matched to a gene: 4. CDR1 is SGHVS, CDR2 FNYEAQ, per germline. CDR3 amino acids: CASSSLAGGLYNEQFF. Written as DNA, the CDR3 is TGTGCCAGCAGCTCCCTAGCGGGGGGGCTCTACAATGAGCAGTTCTTC.

The chain carries TRBV19 and TRBJ1-2; D perhaps matches TRBD1 (6 bases). The CDR3 extends over 15 amino acids. V shed 0 bases and J shed 5 bases, with 13 bases lying between them. Germline V lookup: CDR1 LNHDA, CDR2 SQIVND (reference sequence). The CDR3 is CASSIDRTAFYGYTF. CDR3 bases: TGTGCCAGTAGTATAGATCGGACAGCTTTTTATGGCTACACCTTC.